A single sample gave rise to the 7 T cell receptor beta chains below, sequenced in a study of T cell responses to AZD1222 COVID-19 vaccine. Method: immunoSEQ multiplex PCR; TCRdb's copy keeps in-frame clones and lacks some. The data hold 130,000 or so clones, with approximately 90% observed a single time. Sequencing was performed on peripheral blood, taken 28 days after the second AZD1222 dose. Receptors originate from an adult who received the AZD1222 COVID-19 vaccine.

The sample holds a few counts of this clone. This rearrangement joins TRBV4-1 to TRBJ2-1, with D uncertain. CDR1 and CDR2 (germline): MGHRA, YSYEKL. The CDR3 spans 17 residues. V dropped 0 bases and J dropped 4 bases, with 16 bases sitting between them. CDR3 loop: CASSQERGHGRYNEQFF. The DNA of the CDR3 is TGCGCCAGCAGCCAAGAACGTGGGCATGGAAGATACAATGAGCAGTTCTTC.

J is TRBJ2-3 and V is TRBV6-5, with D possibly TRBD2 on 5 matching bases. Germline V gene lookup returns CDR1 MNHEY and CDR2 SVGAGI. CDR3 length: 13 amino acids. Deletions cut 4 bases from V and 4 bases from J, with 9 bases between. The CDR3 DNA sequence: TGTGCCAGCAGTTTTCCCGGGGCAGATACGCAGTATTTT. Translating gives CASSFPGADTQYF.

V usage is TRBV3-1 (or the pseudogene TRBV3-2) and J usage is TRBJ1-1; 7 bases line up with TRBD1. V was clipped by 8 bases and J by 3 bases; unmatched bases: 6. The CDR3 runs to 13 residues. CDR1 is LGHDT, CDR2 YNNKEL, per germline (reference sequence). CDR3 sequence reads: CASGLTGDTEAFF. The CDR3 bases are TGTGCCAGCGGCCTAACAGGGGACACTGAAGCTTTCTTT.

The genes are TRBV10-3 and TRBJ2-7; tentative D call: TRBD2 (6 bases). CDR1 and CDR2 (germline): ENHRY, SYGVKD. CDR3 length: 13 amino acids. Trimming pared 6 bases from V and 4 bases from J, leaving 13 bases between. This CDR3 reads CAISGRVAYEQYF. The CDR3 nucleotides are TGTGCCATCAGCGGGAGAGTTGCGTACGAGCAGTACTTC.

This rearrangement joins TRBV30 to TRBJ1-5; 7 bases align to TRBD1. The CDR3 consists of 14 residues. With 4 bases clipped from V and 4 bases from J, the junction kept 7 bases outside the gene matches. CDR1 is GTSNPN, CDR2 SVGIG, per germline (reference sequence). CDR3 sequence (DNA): TGTGCCTGGAACGTGGGACAGCGGAATCAGCCCCAGCATTTT. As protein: CAWNVGQRNQPQHF.

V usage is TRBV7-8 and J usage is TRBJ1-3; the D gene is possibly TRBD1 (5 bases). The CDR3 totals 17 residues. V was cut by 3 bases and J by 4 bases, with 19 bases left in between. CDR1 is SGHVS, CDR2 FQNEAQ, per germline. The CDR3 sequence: CASSLLGRTIGGNTIYF. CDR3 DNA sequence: TGTGCCAGCAGCTTGCTGGGCCGGACAATAGGAGGAAACACCATATATTTT.

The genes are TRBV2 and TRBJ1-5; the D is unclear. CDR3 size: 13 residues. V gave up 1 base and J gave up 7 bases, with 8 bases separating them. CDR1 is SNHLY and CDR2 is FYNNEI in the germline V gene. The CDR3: CASSEEDYQPQHF. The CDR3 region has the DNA TGTGCCAGCAGTGAAGAGGATTACCAGCCCCAGCATTTT.